This TCR beta chain was identified during a study of shared clonotypes between healthy human individuals. Germline CDR1 and CDR2: LGHNA and YNFKEQ. Trimming left V 7 bases short and J 6 bases short, with 21 bases between. The CDR3 contains 15 residues. Comments on this clone: The target antigen is unknown.

Whole-study results and caveats: Shared across a few donors were around 5% of the naive CD4 clonotypes. Rarefaction exposed incomplete sorted-subset sequencing despite large depth. The authors expected sequencing depth to affect clonotype sharing among donors.

Clones were read by immunoSEQ multiplex PCR, and TCRdb kept only the in-frame ones, dropping some. In the table there are under 650,000 clones, approximately 95% of which are singletons. The gene calls are TRBV4-2 and TRBJ1-2; D might be TRBD1 (6 bases). Sequences were obtained from naive CD4+ T cells sorted from blood. Noted subset: CD45RA+ positively selected. The clonotype originates from a woman aged 25-40 years in good health. CDR3 amino acids: CASTRASQGYDGYTF. CDR3 DNA: TGTGCCAGCACCAGGGCTTCACAGGGATATGATGGCTACACCTTC.